Presented here are 32 T cell receptor beta chains from one specimen sequenced in a study of CD8+ T cells in alopecia areata (dated by TCRdb to 2017 to 2018). Library method: the immunoSEQ multiplex PCR assay. RNA was extracted from all samples and reverse transcribed into cDNA as template for TCR sequencing. The table was pulled from immuneACCESS by TCRdb, which kept in-frame rearrangements only. Such tables lose some clones; where checked, under half of the loss comes from unresolved V genes, and the rest has no known cause. Within this sample are under 130,000 clones, with 65% to 90% of them counted one time only. 11% of the sample belongs to the ten largest clones. The treatment or condition label of this sample denotes: oral pan-JAK inhibitor, 5-10 mg twice daily. The sequencing here drew on CD8+ T cells sorted from blood, taken at approximately week 30, from a patient treated with tofacitinib. These TCRs come from a human donor with alopecia areata.

The chain couples TRBV4-1 to TRBJ2-2; 11 positions agree with TRBD1. The CDR3 consists of 18 residues. Losses at the gene ends were 4 bases for V and 5 bases for J; bases not matched to a gene: 12. The germline V gene has CDR1 MGHRA and CDR2 YSYEKL. The CDR3 sequence: CASSLTSSGTGGTGELFF. DNA of the CDR3: TGCGCCAGCAGCCTAACATCCTCCGGGACAGGGGGGACCGGGGAGCTGTTTTTT.

The chain couples TRBV4-1 to TRBJ2-7; D not certain. V lost 2 bases and J 3 bases, leaving 8 bases between the germline ends. The CDR3 sequence is 13 residues long. Germline V lookup: CDR1 MGHRA, CDR2 YSYEKL. The CDR3 region is CASSQLDGYEQYF. In DNA, the CDR3 is TGCGCCAGCAGCCAACTCGACGGCTACGAGCAGTACTTC.

This chain joins TRBV7-9 and TRBJ2-7, with TRBD2 identical over 10 bases. CDR3 length: 15 amino acids. Germline CDR1 and CDR2: SEHNR and FQNEAQ (reference sequence). Trimming cost V 5 bases and J 2 bases; bases outside gene matches: 6. CDR3 nucleotides: TGTGCCAGCAGCGGATTTGGGACTAGCGCCTACGAGCAGTACTTC. This encodes CASSGFGTSAYEQYF.

This chain links TRBV27 with TRBJ2-1; a possible D gene is TRBD2 (6 bases). In germline, CDR1 is MNHEY, CDR2 SMNVEV (reference sequence). This CDR3 contains 14 residues. V gave up 7 bases and J gave up 5 bases, with 15 bases separating them. The CDR3 DNA follows: TGTGCCAGCAAGAGGGGCGGGATGAACAATGAGCAGTTCTTC. It translates to CASKRGGMNNEQFF.

The rearrangement links TRBV6-1 to TRBJ2-3; D unclear. The germline V gene encodes CDR1 MNHNS and CDR2 SASEGT. Trimming removed 1 base from V and 2 bases from J, with 7 bases in between. The CDR3 contains 14 residues. Here the CDR3 reads CASSEVVVTDTQYF. For the CDR3, the DNA is TGTGCCAGCAGTGAAGTGGTGGTCACAGATACGCAGTATTTT.

The genes are TRBV6-1 and TRBJ2-7, with a tentative D call TRBD1 (6 bases). Looked up from germline, CDR1 is MNHNS and CDR2 is SASEGT. The V end lost 7 bases, the J end lost 3 bases, and 13 bases lay between the germline ends. This CDR3 spans 13 amino acids. The CDR3 loop reads CASTGHDDYEQYF. CDR3 sequence (DNA): TGTGCCAGCACGGGACACGACGACTACGAGCAGTACTTC.

Concerning this clone: At one end, the junction sequence differs from germline, possibly due to a read error. J is TRBJ2-1 and V is TRBV15, with D uncertain. In germline, CDR1 is LNHNV, CDR2 YYDKDF (reference sequence). This CDR3 contains 15 residues. The CDR3 DNA follows: TGTGCCACCAGCAGAGATGACGTTTCCTACAATGGGCAGTTCTTC. Translated, it gives CATSRDDVSYNGQFF. Full variable domain (rest looked up from reference TRBV15 and TRBJ2-1): DAMVIQNPRYQVTQFGKPVTLSCSQTLNHNVMYWYQQKSSQAPKLLFHYYDKDFNNEADTPDNFQSRRPNTSFCFLDIRSPGLGDTAMYLCATSRDDVSYNGQFFGPGTRLTVL.

The J gene is TRBJ2-5, the V gene TRBV14; D is possibly TRBD2 (6 bases). This CDR3 has 14 amino acids. The V gene lost 4 bases and the J gene lost 2 bases, with 11 bases spanning the gap. CDR1 and CDR2 from the germline V gene are SGHDN and FVKESK. The CDR3 loop reads CASSLMGGQETQYF. The CDR3 DNA is TGTGCCAGCAGCCTAATGGGGGGACAAGAGACCCAGTACTTC.

The genes are TRBV6-5 and TRBJ1-6; D is unresolved. The CDR3 runs to 14 residues. V was pared by 0 bases and J by 8 bases, with 8 bases between. Germline-derived CDR1 and CDR2 are MNHEY and SVGAGI. In DNA form, the CDR3 reads TGTGCCAGCAGTTACTCGCCAGGTGATTCACCCCTCCACTTT. Amino acid sequence: CASSYSPGDSPLHF.

V and J are TRBV15 and TRBJ1-5; D is uncertain. Germline V gene data show CDR1 as LNHNV and CDR2 as YYDKDF (reference sequence). The germline V and J ends were trimmed by 5 bases and 2 bases, with 10 bases remaining between them. CDR3 length: 14 amino acids. Here the CDR3 reads CATSGRGGNQPQHF. CDR3 coding DNA: TGTGCCACCAGCGGACGGGGTGGCAATCAGCCCCAGCATTTT.

The V call is TRBV6-1, the J call TRBJ2-7; no clear D. CDR1 MNHNS and CDR2 SASEGT come from the germline V gene. V gave up 6 bases and J gave up 5 bases, with 8 bases separating them. This CDR3 is built from 11 residues. The CDR3 DNA follows: TGTGCCAGCAGAGAGGCTCACGAGCAGTACTTC. Its protein is CASREAHEQYF.

The chain links TRBV23-1 to TRBJ2-1, with D tentatively TRBD1 (5 bases). TRBV23-1 is classed as an ORF, of uncertain function. Trimming pared 0 bases from V and 8 bases from J, leaving 11 bases between. The CDR3 sequence is 14 residues long. This CDR3 reads CASSQSPRADEQFF. The CDR3 DNA follows: TGCGCCAGCAGTCAATCGCCCAGGGCCGATGAGCAGTTCTTC.

V usage is TRBV4-1 and J usage is TRBJ2-1; D is possibly TRBD2 (6 bases). CDR1 is MGHRA and CDR2 is YSYEKL in the germline V gene. The ends were cut back, 1 base at V and 7 bases at J, with 11 bases in the middle. There are 14 residues in the CDR3. The CDR3 coding sequence is TGCGCCAGCAGCCAAGTTGGCGGGGAAAATGAGCAGTTCTTC. Translation gives CASSQVGGENEQFF.

The chain is built from TRBV4-1 and TRBJ2-1, with 8 bases identical to TRBD2. The V segment lost 1 base and the J segment 4 bases; nucleotides outside the gene matches: 3. CDR1 is MGHRA and CDR2 is YSYEKL in the germline V gene. The CDR3 loop spans 15 amino acids. The CDR3 reads CASSQVSGGYNEQFF. The CDR3 DNA reads TGCGCCAGCAGCCAAGTGAGCGGGGGATACAATGAGCAGTTCTTC.

The V and J genes are TRBV19 and TRBJ2-1; perhaps D is TRBD1 or TRBD2 (5 bases each). CDR3 length equals 16 residues. V lost 2 bases and J lost 0, with 11 bases in between. Germline CDR1 reads LNHDA; CDR2 reads SQIVND (reference sequence). CDR3 amino acids: CASSISAGSSYNEQFF. The DNA for the CDR3 is TGTGCCAGTAGTATATCGGCAGGGAGCTCCTACAATGAGCAGTTCTTC.

The chain carries TRBV13 and TRBJ1-1; possibly TRBD1 for D (5 bases). Per germline, CDR1 PRHDT and CDR2 FYEKMQ (reference sequence). The CDR3 spans 12 residues. The V end lost 4 bases, the J end lost 5 bases, and 8 bases lay between the germline ends. The CDR3 reads CASSSEGTEAFF. The CDR3 DNA is TGTGCCAGCAGCTCCGAGGGGACTGAAGCTTTCTTT.

The chain links TRBV7-6 to TRBJ2-1, with D unclear. The CDR3 loop spans 12 amino acids. Trimming removed 5 bases at V and 5 bases at J, with 7 bases between. The germline V gene has CDR1 SGHVS and CDR2 FNYEAQ. This CDR3 is CASSPIDNEQFF. DNA of the CDR3: TGTGCCAGCAGCCCCATCGACAATGAGCAGTTCTTC. Drawing the rest from reference TRBV7-6 and TRBJ2-1, the complete variable domain is GAGVSQSPRYKVTKRGQDVALRCDPISGHVSLYWYRQALGQGPEFLTYFNYEAQQDKSGLPNDRFSAERPEGSISTLTIQRTEQRDSAMYRCASSPIDNEQFFGPGTRLTVL.

The J gene is TRBJ2-5, the V gene TRBV27; 8 positions agree with TRBD2. The J call is doubtful: the DNA matches TRBJ2-7 better. This CDR3 is built from 14 residues. The germline gives CDR1 MNHEY, CDR2 SMNVEV (reference sequence). The CDR3 loop reads CASSFGGGPYEQYF. The CDR3 DNA is TGTGCCAGCAGTTTTGGCGGGGGGCCCTACGAGCAGTACTTC.

The V gene is TRBV9, the J gene TRBJ2-3; possibly TRBD1 or TRBD2 for D (5 bases each). There are 13 residues in the CDR3. Germline CDR1 reads SGDLS; CDR2 reads YYNGEE. Trimming pared 3 bases from V and 3 bases from J, leaving 8 bases between. The CDR3 protein is CASSDGGTDTQYF. The DNA for the CDR3 is TGTGCCAGCAGCGATGGGGGTACAGATACGCAGTATTTT.

V gene TRBV7-9 combines with J gene TRBJ2-7, with 10 bases fitting TRBD1. V dropped 5 bases and J dropped 5; count of bases not matched to a gene: 6. There are 14 residues in the CDR3. Germline CDR1 reads SEHNR; CDR2 reads FQNEAQ (reference sequence). The CDR3 loop reads CASSPLDRGHEQYF. The CDR3 nucleotides read TGTGCCAGCAGCCCCCTAGACAGGGGGCACGAGCAGTACTTC.

The J gene is TRBJ1-1, the V gene TRBV27, with D tentatively TRBD1 (5 bases). The CDR3 loop spans 15 amino acids. Per germline, CDR1 MNHEY and CDR2 SMNVEV (reference sequence). V lost 5 bases and J 8 bases, leaving 21 bases between the germline ends. The CDR3 loop reads CASSPGTGLGREAFF. The CDR3 region has the DNA TGTGCCAGCAGTCCCGGGACTGGGTTGGGTAGGGAAGCTTTCTTT.

In regard to this clone: This specimen includes other DNA sequences encoding the same CDR3. The chain couples TRBV29-1 to TRBJ1-2, with unresolved D. V lost 3 bases, J lost 3 bases, and 8 bases lay in between. The CDR3 runs 12 residues. From germline, CDR1 is SQVTM and CDR2 ANQGSEA. As DNA, the CDR3 is TGCAGCGTTGAGCCTGGAGACTATGGCTACACCTTC. As protein: CSVEPGDYGYTF.

This chain connects TRBV27 to TRBJ1-2, with 7 bases lining up with TRBD1. Germline CDR1 and CDR2: MNHEY and SMNVEV (reference sequence). The CDR3 has 12 amino acids. V trimming: 5 bases; J trimming: 8 bases; junction bases outside the gene matches: 5. CDR3 sequence: CASSRQGSGYTF. In DNA, the CDR3 is TGTGCCAGCAGTCGACAGGGAAGCGGCTACACCTTC.

The gene calls are TRBV7-6 and TRBJ2-7; 10 positions agree with TRBD2. The CDR3 contains 13 residues. V trimming: 5 bases; J trimming: 3 bases; junction bases outside the gene matches: 1. CDR1 and CDR2 (germline): SGHVS, FNYEAQ. For the CDR3, the DNA is TGTGCCAGCAGCCCTAGCGGGGGCTACGAGCAGTACTTC. Its protein product is CASSPSGGYEQYF.

This chain joins TRBV6-5 and TRBJ2-2; a possible D gene is TRBD2 (5 bases). Germline assignment: CDR1 MNHEY and CDR2 SVGAGI. The V and J ends lost 5 bases and 7 bases respectively, with 5 bases between them. This CDR3 is built from 11 residues. CDR3 loop: CASSTSGELFF. The CDR3, as DNA: TGTGCCAGCAGTACTAGCGGGGAGCTGTTTTTT.

The chain carries TRBV29-1 and TRBJ2-1; TRBD1 matches 7 bases. Trimming cost V 3 bases and J 4 bases; bases outside gene matches: 6. The CDR3 consists of 14 residues. The V gene's germline CDR1 is SQVTM and CDR2 ANQGSEA. The CDR3 loop is CSVEGDSNYNEQFF. The DNA for the CDR3 is TGCAGCGTTGAGGGGGACAGTAATTACAATGAGCAGTTCTTC.

The chain employs TRBV11-2 and TRBJ2-2; possible D gene TRBD2, 6 bases. The CDR3 runs to 15 residues. Deletions cut 6 bases from V and 2 bases from J, with 13 bases between. The germline V gene encodes CDR1 SGHAT and CDR2 FQNNGV. CDR3 in DNA: TGTGCCAGCAGTCTCACGGGAGCCAACACCGGGGAGCTGTTTTTT. Protein sequence: CASSLTGANTGELFF.

This chain uses TRBV13 with TRBJ2-7; 8 nucleotides agree with TRBD1. CDR1 is PRHDT, CDR2 FYEKMQ, per germline (reference sequence). J lost 4 bases, V lost 5 bases, and 10 bases had no gene match. CDR3 length: 15 residues. This CDR3 is CASSGPGQGYYEQYF. The CDR3 DNA reads as TGTGCCAGCAGCGGACCTGGACAGGGATATTACGAGCAGTACTTC. The whole variable domain, remainder taken from reference TRBV13 and TRBJ2-7, is AAGVIQSPRHLIKEKRETATLKCYPIPRHDTVYWYQQGPGQDPQFLISFYEKMQSDKGSIPDRFSAQQFSDYHSELNMSSLELGDSALYFCASSGPGQGYYEQYFGPGTRLTVT.

This chain uses TRBV10-3 with TRBJ2-3, with 8 bases that match TRBD1. Trimming removed 3 bases from V and 2 bases from J; junction bases left unmatched: 10. Germline V CDR1 and CDR2: ENHRY, SYGVKD. This CDR3 spans 17 amino acids. CDR3 in amino acids: CAISDYGQGGSTDTQYF. CDR3 in DNA: TGTGCCATCAGTGATTACGGACAGGGTGGATCCACAGATACGCAGTATTTT.

The rearrangement links TRBV7-2 to TRBJ2-7; unclear D gene. Trimming pared 5 bases from V and 2 bases from J, leaving 19 bases between. The CDR3 runs 16 residues. In germline, CDR1 is SGHTA, CDR2 FQGNSA. Here the CDR3 reads CASSPLPGERTYEQYF. The CDR3, as DNA: TGTGCCAGCAGCCCCCTCCCGGGCGAGAGGACCTACGAGCAGTACTTC.

This chain joins TRBV27 and TRBJ2-2; TRBD2 might be the D (6 bases). The CDR3 is 16 residues long. V lost 5 bases and J 1 base, leaving 14 bases between the germline ends. The V gene's germline CDR1 is MNHEY and CDR2 SMNVEV (reference sequence). The CDR3 region is CASSPPGERNTGELFF. CDR3 DNA: TGTGCCAGCAGTCCTCCGGGGGAACGGAACACCGGGGAGCTGTTTTTT.

V usage is TRBV7-2 and J usage is TRBJ2-1; 7 bases map to TRBD2. The CDR3 contains 13 residues. The junction had 5 bases not matched to a gene; V was cut back by 3 bases and J by 9 bases. Germline lookup yields CDR1 SGHTA and CDR2 FQGNSA. CDR3 amino acids: CASSFGGRGEQFF. As DNA, the CDR3 is TGTGCCAGCAGCTTTGGCGGGAGAGGTGAGCAGTTCTTC. Combining the CDR3 with reference TRBV7-2 and TRBJ2-1 gives the whole variable domain GAGVSQSPSNKVTEKGKDVELRCDPISGHTALYWYRQSLGQGLEFLIYFQGNSAPDKSGLPSDRFSAERTGGSVSTLTIQRTQQEDSAVYLCASSFGGRGEQFFGPGTRLTVL.